This is a list of T cell receptor beta chains from one sample in a study of metastatic and nonmetastatic thyroid tumors. With MiXCR, TCRdb called clones anew from the PCR reads. The sample carries roughly 65,000 clones, over 12% recorded once. The sample taken for sequencing was blood. The receptors stem from a male donor with papillary thyroid cancer or a benign thyroid nodule (not recorded which). Some clones in this sample may be carry-over from other donors' samples. The CDR3 runs from the conserved cysteine through the conserved F or W. Part of the rows lack a size; the others show once, few, many or a class for expanded clones.

-,TRBJ2-7,TRBV11-2,CVSSLVESIHEQYF
many,TRBJ1-2,TRBV2,CASSGQIYGYTF
many,TRBJ2-3,TRBV12-3/TRBV12-4,CASTTFGGQSTDTQYF
many,TRBJ1-1,TRBV19,CASSIIGGGTEAFF
many,TRBJ1-1,TRBV14,CASSQGRLGTEAFF
many,TRBJ2-1,TRBV6-6,CASSYLNEQFF
-,TRBJ2-7,TRBV20-1,CSAGRGRGNSYEQYF
many,TRBJ1-1,TRBV12-3/TRBV12-4,CASSLAAGLEAFF
many,TRBJ2-7,TRBV5-8,CASSYTRDMLYEQYF
many,TRBJ2-2,TRBV5-4,CASSFVLGGADTGELFF
-,TRBJ2-5,TRBV5-4,CASRLGGGKETHYF
few,TRBJ2-2,TRBV6-1,CARVGLGPLRGELFF
many,TRBJ2-1,TRBV6-2/TRBV6-3,CASSPYIGNEQFF
many,TRBJ1-5,TRBV20-1,CSARVETGYSNQPQHF
medium-sized,TRBJ1-2,TRBV28,CASSSPTGSRNGYTF
many,TRBJ1-5,TRBV28,CASSLFRGADQPQHF
many,TRBJ1-2,TRBV11-2,CASSQDAGGQGTYGYTF
many,TRBJ2-1,TRBV5-4,CASSLVDRAYNEQFF
-,TRBJ2-7,TRBV3-1,CARGRTGDYEQYF
many,TRBJ2-3,TRBV6-1,CATEREESYSTDTQYF
many,TRBJ1-4,TRBV7-9,CASRGGQNEKLFF
many,TRBJ2-5,TRBV20-1,CSARDLETQYF
many,TRBJ1-1,TRBV10-1,CASSEAGIGTEAFF
many,TRBJ2-7,TRBV5-1,CASSFNPLGDPNEQYF
-,TRBJ2-7,TRBV18,CASSSLRQGASYEQYF
many,TRBJ2-1,TRBV20-1,CSARVGTGSYNEQFF
-,TRBJ2-1,TRBV20-1,CSARVSRGFRNEQFF
-,TRBJ2-3,TRBV21-1,CASRLRTGQGLISTDTQYF
-,TRBJ2-1,TRBV14,CASSQGLLGAFDEQFF
many,TRBJ1-6,TRBV4-1,CASSHWDIRISYNSPLHF
once,TRBJ1-1,TRBV2,CAIKEGSEIEAFF
many,TRBJ1-5,TRBV4-2,CASSDDRGRFSNQPQHF
-,TRBJ2-2,TRBV6-2/TRBV6-3,CASSHGASVITNTGELFF
many,TRBJ1-6,TRBV19,CASSKGTGDHSPLHF
once,TRBJ2-1,TRBV9,CASSTVAGSSYNEQFF
few,TRBJ2-7,TRBV6-1,CASRPPVVSDRAYEQYF
-,TRBJ1-1,TRBV20-1,CSALPPGAMNTEAFF
-,TRBJ2-7,TRBV29-1,CSVQGFSYEQYF
many,TRBJ2-2,TRBV6-1,CASRGLAGGETGELFF
many,TRBJ1-5,TRBV3-1,CASSLKQGINQPQHF